Shown below are 6 T cell receptor beta chains from a single sample sequenced in a study of T-cell reconstitution after alpha-beta-depleted transplantation in children. Unique molecular identifiers were incorporated into the prepared TCRbeta library. TCRdb recomputed calls from the PCR reads with MiXCR, one row per CDR3 protein. The sample includes under 400,000 distinct CDR3 sequences, approximately 23% seen only once; the top ten take about a tenth. The source was PBMCs, mostly from graft donor cells, collected 180 days after TCRalphabeta/CD19-depleted stem cell transplant. The receptors come from a male patient under 18 who had a stem cell transplant for acute lymphoblastic leukemia, so the T cells may come from the graft donor.

The chain links TRBV4-1 to TRBJ1-1; D remains ambiguous. Trimming pared 4 bases from V and 5 bases from J, leaving 8 bases between. The CDR3 spans 12 residues. The germline gives CDR1 MGHRA, CDR2 YSYEKL. The CDR3 is CASSRKGTEAFF. CDR3 DNA sequence: TGCGCCAGCAGCCGCAAAGGTACTGAAGCTTTCTTT.

The chain recombines TRBV29-1 with TRBJ2-7, with D possibly TRBD1 on 6 matching bases. Germline values: CDR1 SQVTM, CDR2 ANQGSEA. The V and J ends lost 2 bases and 0 bases respectively, with 14 bases between them. The CDR3 is 15 residues long. The CDR3 spells CSVESAGDNSYEQYF. CDR3 in DNA: TGCAGCGTTGAATCAGCCGGGGACAACTCCTACGAGCAGTACTTC.

The sample holds one count of this clonotype. V is TRBV6-5 and J is TRBJ1-1; TRBD1 aligns across 7 bases. This CDR3 comprises 15 residues. Germline V CDR1 and CDR2: MNHEY, SVGAGI. V lost 0 bases, J lost 1 base, and 2 bases stayed unmatched. CDR3 nucleotide sequence: TGTGCCAGCAGTTACTCGACAGGGAGGAACACTGAAGCTTTCTTT. Its translation: CASSYSTGRNTEAFF.

CDR3 nucleotide sequence: TGTGCCAGCAGTTTTGGCGGGAGTCTTGAGCAGTTCTTC. Amino acid sequence: CASSFGGSLEQFF. The J gene is TRBJ2-1, the V gene TRBV12-3 or TRBV12-4, with TRBD2 matching 7 bases. Germline trimming cut 3 bases from V and 9 bases from J; bases unmatched to any gene: 5. The CDR3 is 13 amino acids.

This clonotype has more than one count but fewer than ten. The chain combines TRBV9 with TRBJ2-7; tentatively, D is TRBD1 or TRBD2 (5 bases each). Trimming cost V 3 bases and J 2 bases, with 15 bases left between them. The CDR3 totals 15 residues. Germline loops: CDR1 SGDLS, CDR2 YYNGEE. CDR3 region: CASSAIPGHTYEQYF. CDR3 coding DNA: TGTGCCAGCAGCGCGATTCCGGGGCATACCTACGAGCAGTACTTC.

CDR3 coding DNA: TGTGCCAGCAGCTCCCAAGCGCTAACTCTACAGTTCTTC. This translates into CASSSQALTLQFF. This rearrangement joins TRBV7-2 to TRBJ2-1; D remains unclear. The CDR3 covers 13 residues. CDR1 is SGHTA, CDR2 FQGNSA, per germline. V lost 4 bases, J lost 13 bases, and 17 bases lay in between.